This record covers a single T cell receptor beta chain. Deletions cut 2 bases from V and 7 bases from J, with 11 bases between. CDR1 is LGHDT and CDR2 is YNNKEL in the germline V gene (reference sequence). The CDR3 length is 14 residues. The data stem from a study of blood T cell repertoires in COVID-19. Sequencing used immunoSEQ multiplex PCR; TCRdb keeps in-frame clones, though not all of them. This table has about 440,000 clones, about 91% appearing once. This clonotype was sampled from a woman aged 45-65 years with COVID-19, enrolled during active disease. The chain carries TRBV3-1 (or the pseudogene TRBV3-2) and TRBJ1-4, with TRBD1 as a possible D gene (5 bases). The sequencing sample was made of peripheral blood. CDR3 nucleotides: TGTGCCAGCAGCCAATCCCCTGACAGTGAAAAACTGTTTTTT. It yields the protein CASSQSPDSEKLFF.